Only a few counts were recorded for the clone carrying this T cell receptor (beta chain). TCRdb recomputed calls from the RACE reads with MiXCR, one row per CDR3 protein. The sample shows 95,000 or so distinct CDR3 sequences, approximately 10% of them seen only once. This sample is part of a study of human T cells and chemical hapten exposure. Study summary: Alopecia areata, totalis or universalis was found in mostly female patients.

In germline, CDR1 is DFQATT, CDR2 SNEGSKA (reference sequence). The CDR3 consists of 13 residues. Trimming removed 5 bases from V and 4 bases from J, with 15 bases in between. The time point is: patch test 2, 6 weeks after DPC sensitization. Treatment of the sample: therapeutic diphenylcyclopropenone sensitization with weekly scalp DPC. The input for sequencing was whole blood, taken in connection with sensitization to the hapten diphenylcyclopropenone (DPC). The V and J genes are TRBV20-1 and TRBJ2-7; D may match TRBD1 or TRBD2 (5 bases each). The clonotype comes from a woman in her 40s with alopecia areata. Some clones in this sample may be carry-over from other donors' samples. The CDR3 reads CSALEGQRYEQYF. The CDR3 DNA reads as TGCAGTGCTCTAGAGGGGCAGAGGTACGAGCAGTACTTC.